These 4 T cell receptor beta chains share one sample of origin, sequenced in a study of blood T cell repertoires in COVID-19. TCRdb's table, derived via immunoSEQ multiplex PCR, lists solely in-frame clones and lacks some. The sample holds tens of thousands of clones, 85% to 90% seen once. The sequencing input was peripheral blood. These receptors were obtained from a man between 60 and 75 years old with acute or convalescent COVID-19.

The chain carries TRBV5-1 and TRBJ2-5, with a weak D call TRBD2 (5 bases). The germline V gene has CDR1 SGHRS and CDR2 YFSETQ. The CDR3 has 13 residues. Trimming left V 5 bases short and J 4 bases short, with 12 bases between. The CDR3 spells CASSFGMRETQYF. In DNA form, the CDR3 reads TGCGCCAGCAGTTTCGGGATGAGAGAGACCCAGTACTTC.

This clone was counted once. The chain employs TRBV11-1 and TRBJ2-7; D not resolved. The germline gives CDR1 SGHAT, CDR2 FQDESV (reference sequence). This CDR3 spans 12 amino acids. The V and J ends lost 3 bases and 3 bases respectively, with 6 bases between them. The CDR3 DNA follows: TGTGCCAGCAGCTTCGACAACTACGAGCAGTACTTC. It codes for CASSFDNYEQYF.

The rearrangement joins TRBV5-1 to TRBJ1-1, with 10 bases identical to TRBD1. The CDR3 sequence is 15 residues long. Germline-derived CDR1 and CDR2 are SGHRS and YFSETQ. V trimming: 4 bases; J trimming: 2 bases; junction bases outside the gene matches: 5. The CDR3 is CASSPTGGLNTEAFF. The CDR3 DNA is TGCGCCAGCAGCCCGACAGGGGGCCTAAACACTGAAGCTTTCTTT.

The rearrangement joins TRBV15 to TRBJ1-6; D gene uncertain. V dropped 0 bases and J dropped 7 bases, with 7 bases sitting between them. The germline gives CDR1 LNHNV, CDR2 YYDKDF (reference sequence). The length of the CDR3 is 14 residues. The CDR3 nucleotides read TGTGCCACCAGCAGAGATGGGAGGAATTCACCCCTCCACTTT. The encoded protein is CATSRDGRNSPLHF.